Detailed here is one T cell receptor (beta chain). The data are from a study of cytomegalovirus exposure and HLA in healthy donors. Sequencing used immunoSEQ multiplex PCR; TCRdb keeps in-frame clones, though not all of them. Altogether about 150,000 clones are present, just over 85% being singletons, with the ten largest covering roughly 2.1%. The clonotype was recovered from a human donor in good health. The sample comprised PBMCs.

DNA of the CDR3: TGTGCCAGCAGCCCTCTCAGGGTTTGGAACACTGAAGCTTTCTTT. It translates to CASSPLRVWNTEAFF. The chain is built from TRBV28 and TRBJ1-1; tentatively, D is TRBD1 (5 bases). The CDR3 has 15 residues. Germline CDR1 and CDR2: MDHEN and SYDVKM. V shed 6 bases and J shed 1 base, with 15 bases lying between them.